This T cell receptor beta chain was identified during a study of cytomegalovirus exposure and HLA in healthy donors. Overall study findings and caveats: Later analysis showed TCR association rates varying by HLA locus, highest for DRB1 and lowest for HLA-C.

The primer mix had 60 Vbeta and 13 Jbeta primers. The assay was immunoSEQ multiplex PCR, and TCRdb's table has in-frame clones only and misses some. Of some 160,000 clones listed, 78% are singletons. CDR1 is SGHTA and CDR2 is FQGTGA in the germline V gene. Trimming left V 3 bases short and J 0 bases short, with 6 bases between. The CDR3 runs 15 residues. Note on this clone: Antigen specificity is unknown.

The rearrangement joins TRBV7-3 to TRBJ2-6; D gene uncertain. The sample was PBMCs. The receptor was isolated from a male donor in good health and CMV-seronegative. CDR3 region: CASSFGYSGANVLTF. In DNA form, the CDR3 reads TGTGCCAGCAGCTTCGGTTACTCTGGGGCCAACGTCCTGACTTTC. Full variable domain (missing parts from reference TRBV7-3 and TRBJ2-6): GAGVSQTPSNKVTEKGKYVELRCDPISGHTALYWYRQSLGQGPEFLIYFQGTGAADDSGLPNDRFFAVRPEGSVSTLKIQRTERGDSAVYLCASSFGYSGANVLTFGAGSRLTVL.